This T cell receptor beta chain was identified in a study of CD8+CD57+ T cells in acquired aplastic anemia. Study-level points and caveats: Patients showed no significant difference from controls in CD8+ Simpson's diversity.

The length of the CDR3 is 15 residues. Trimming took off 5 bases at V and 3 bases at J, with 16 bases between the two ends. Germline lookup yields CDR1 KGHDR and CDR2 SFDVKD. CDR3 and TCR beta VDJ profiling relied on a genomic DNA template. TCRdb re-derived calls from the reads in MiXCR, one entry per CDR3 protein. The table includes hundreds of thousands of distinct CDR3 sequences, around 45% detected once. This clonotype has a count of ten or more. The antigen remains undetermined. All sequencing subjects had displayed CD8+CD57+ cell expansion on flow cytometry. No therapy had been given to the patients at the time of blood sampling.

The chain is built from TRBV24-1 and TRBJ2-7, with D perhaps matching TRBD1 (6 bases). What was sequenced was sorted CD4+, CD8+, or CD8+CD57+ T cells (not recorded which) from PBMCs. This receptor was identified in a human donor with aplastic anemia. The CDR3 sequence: CATSAPTGANYEQYF. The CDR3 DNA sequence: TGTGCCACCAGTGCCCCGACAGGAGCAAACTACGAGCAGTACTTC.